The next 20 T cell receptor beta chains were all read from a single sample in a study of cytomegalovirus exposure and HLA in healthy donors. The PCR was carried out with 60 Vbeta primers and 13 Jbeta primers. This table comes from immunoSEQ multiplex PCR, and its TCRdb copy is limited to in-frame clones, with some not included. The top ten clones hold roughly 1.6% of a sample with about 170,000 clones, 82% of them seen once. The specimen sequenced was PBMCs. These receptor sequences come from a girl aged 5-17 years in good health and CMV-seropositive.

The chain links TRBV27 to TRBJ2-7, with D tentatively TRBD1 (5 bases). V shed 10 bases and J shed 3 bases, with 16 bases lying between them. Germline V gene lookup returns CDR1 MNHEY and CDR2 SMNVEV (reference sequence). This CDR3 has 13 residues. CDR3 amino acids: CATMTDTDYEQYF. The CDR3 nucleotides read TGTGCCACCATGACAGACACCGACTACGAGCAGTACTTC.

The chain carries TRBV28 and TRBJ2-7; the match to TRBD1 covers 10 bases. V was pared by 8 bases and J by 4 bases, with 8 bases of the junction left unmatched. The CDR3 is 14 amino acids. The germline V gene encodes CDR1 MDHEN and CDR2 SYDVKM. Here the CDR3 DNA reads TGTGCCAGCGCCAAGACAGGGGGCGAATACGAGCAGTACTTC. Translation: CASAKTGGEYEQYF. Together with reference TRBV28 and TRBJ2-7, the CDR3 gives the full variable domain: DVKVTQSSRYLVKRTGEKVFLECVQDMDHENMFWYRQDPGLGLRLIYFSYDVKMKEKGDIPEGYSVSREKKERFSLILESASTNQTSMYLCASAKTGGEYEQYFGPGTRLTVT.

The chain is built from TRBV6-6 and TRBJ2-7; TRBD1 matches at 8 bases. J lost 2 bases, V lost 4 bases, and 4 bases had no gene match. There are 14 residues in the CDR3. Germline V gene data show CDR1 as MNHNY and CDR2 as SVGAGI (reference sequence). The chain's CDR3 is CASSSSGQAYEQYF. CDR3 nucleotides: TGTGCCAGCAGTTCCTCGGGACAGGCCTACGAGCAGTACTTC.

The sample holds one count of this clone. This chain joins TRBV6-1 and TRBJ1-2; 7 bases match TRBD1. The junction had 8 bases not matched to a gene; V was cut back by 3 bases and J by 4 bases. The CDR3 totals 15 residues. Per the germline V gene, CDR1 is MNHNS and CDR2 is SASEGT. The CDR3 DNA is TGTGCCAGCAGTGATTCACCGGGACAGACCTATGGCTACACCTTC. It yields the protein CASSDSPGQTYGYTF.

DNA of the CDR3: TGTGCCAGCAGCGGACAGGGGGCGATCACTGAAGCTTTCTTT. It yields the protein CASSGQGAITEAFF. The genes are TRBV6-5 and TRBJ1-1; 11 nucleotides agree with TRBD1. Germline CDR1 reads MNHEY; CDR2 reads SVGAGI. Losses at the gene ends were 6 bases for V and 4 bases for J; bases not matched to a gene: 4. The CDR3 has 14 residues.

The genes are TRBV20-1 and TRBJ2-3, with D hard to call. Germline CDR1 DFQATT, CDR2 SNEGSKA (reference sequence). CDR3 length: 11 residues. The V end lost 4 bases, the J end lost 7 bases, and 9 bases lay between the germline ends. The CDR3 region is CSANLAYTQYF. The CDR3 DNA reads TGCAGTGCTAATTTGGCCTATACGCAGTATTTT.

The chain couples TRBV2 to TRBJ1-1, with D hard to call. Trimming took off 2 bases at V and 6 bases at J, with 13 bases between the two ends. This CDR3 region has 14 residues. Germline V lookup: CDR1 SNHLY, CDR2 FYNNEI. This CDR3 is CASSEFRGSSEAFF. The CDR3 bases are TGTGCCAGCAGTGAATTCCGGGGAAGCTCTGAAGCTTTCTTT.

This clone has only a few counts. The chain links TRBV7-3 to TRBJ1-4; 9 positions agree with TRBD1. Germline CDR1 is SGHTA and CDR2 is FQGTGA. There are 18 residues in the CDR3. The J segment lost 8 bases and the V segment lost 1 base, leaving 14 bases of the junction unmatched. The CDR3 DNA reads as TGTGCCAGCAGCTTAAAGCGGGGTCCCGGGACAGGGCGAGAAAAACTGTTTTTT. Protein: CASSLKRGPGTGREKLFF.

Note on this clone: Other nucleotide sequences from this sample produce the same CDR3. This chain joins TRBV11-2 and TRBJ2-1; unclear D gene. This CDR3 is built from 14 residues. Germline V gene sequence: CDR1 SGHAT, CDR2 FQNNGV. V shed 5 bases and J shed 1 base, with 9 bases lying between them. The CDR3 is CASSLVLSYNEQFF. In DNA form, the CDR3 reads TGTGCCAGCAGCCTAGTCCTGTCCTACAATGAGCAGTTCTTC.

In this sample, this clone turned up once. The chain carries TRBV30 and TRBJ1-3; the match to TRBD1 covers 10 bases. The trim removed 3 bases at V and 8 bases at J, leaving 13 bases unmatched. CDR3 length: 16 amino acids. Germline V CDR1 and CDR2: GTSNPN, SVGIG (reference sequence). The CDR3 nucleotides read TGTGCCTGGAGCTTCCGTCCGGGACAGGGGAGTGACACCATATATTTT. It is translated as CAWSFRPGQGSDTIYF.

The genes are TRBV28 and TRBJ2-7, with unresolved D. With 5 bases removed from V and 4 bases from J, the gap between germline ends came to 6 bases. Germline CDR1 and CDR2: MDHEN and SYDVKM. The CDR3 runs to 11 residues. The DNA of the CDR3 is TGTGCCAGCAGTCCGTTATACGAGCAGTACTTC. Protein: CASSPLYEQYF.

This clone turned up a few times. The rearrangement joins TRBV6-1 to TRBJ1-5; 10 positions match TRBD1. Trimming removed 6 bases from V and 5 bases from J; junction bases left unmatched: 4. Germline V lookup: CDR1 MNHNS, CDR2 SASEGT. CDR3 length equals 14 residues. DNA of the CDR3: TGTGCCAGCAGGTTCGGGACAGGGGATCAGCCCCAGCATTTT. It encodes CASRFGTGDQPQHF.

This chain links TRBV30 with TRBJ1-2; a possible D gene is TRBD1 (6 bases). This CDR3 spans 14 amino acids. The germline V gene has CDR1 GTSNPN and CDR2 SVGIG (reference sequence). V was cut by 1 base and J by 4 bases, with 13 bases left in between. The CDR3 region has the DNA TGTGCCTGGAGTGGACAGGACAGCTTCTATGGCTACACCTTC. Its protein is CAWSGQDSFYGYTF.

This clone was picked up a small number of times. This chain connects TRBV30 to TRBJ2-5, with 11 bases lining up with TRBD1. The length of the CDR3 is 14 residues. J lost 5 bases, V lost 1 base, and 3 bases had no gene match. Germline CDR1 GTSNPN, CDR2 SVGIG (reference sequence). The CDR3 loop reads CAWSAGQGVETQYF. CDR3 nucleotides: TGTGCCTGGAGTGCGGGACAGGGGGTTGAGACCCAGTACTTC. Full variable domain (remainder filled in from reference TRBV30 and TRBJ2-5): SQTIHQWPATLVQPVGSPLSLECTVEGTSNPNLYWYRQAAGRGLQLLFYSVGIGQISSEVPQNLSASRPQDRQFILSSKKLLLSDSGFYLCAWSAGQGVETQYFGPGTRLLVL.

The rearrangement links TRBV5-1 to TRBJ2-5; maybe TRBD1 (6 bases). The V end lost 0 bases, the J end lost 3 bases, and 12 bases lay between the germline ends. CDR3 size: 15 residues. CDR1 is SGHRS and CDR2 is YFSETQ in the germline V gene. DNA of the CDR3: TGCGCCAGCAGCTTGGCACTTAGGACAGAAGAGACCCAGTACTTC. This encodes CASSLALRTEETQYF.

The chain is built from TRBV28 and TRBJ2-7; 9 bases match TRBD1. The CDR3 has 15 residues. Germline assignment: CDR1 MDHEN and CDR2 SYDVKM. V lost 5 bases to trimming and J lost 1 base; unmatched junction nucleotides: 6. The CDR3 DNA is TGTGCCAGCAGTCCCCCGGACAGGGGATCCTACGAGCAGTACTTC. Encoded protein: CASSPPDRGSYEQYF.

This clone has a handful of counts. The rearrangement joins TRBV30 to TRBJ2-3; D possibly corresponds to TRBD2 (6 bases). Germline V lookup: CDR1 GTSNPN, CDR2 SVGIG (reference sequence). The V end was cut by 5 bases, the J end by 0 bases, with 9 bases between. This CDR3 has 13 amino acids. The CDR3 DNA sequence: TGTGCCTGGGCGGAGGGAAGCACAGATACGCAGTATTTT. Translated, it gives CAWAEGSTDTQYF.

Note on this clone: The same CDR3 arises from other DNA sequences in this sample as well. The V and J genes are TRBV20-1 and TRBJ2-1, with TRBD2 matching over 7 bases. The germline V gene has CDR1 DFQATT and CDR2 SNEGSKA (reference sequence). Trimming at V came to 5 bases and at J to 7 bases, leaving 2 bases not matched to a gene. The CDR3 is 11 residues long. The chain's CDR3 is CSAPGGNEQFF. Written as DNA, the CDR3 is TGCAGTGCTCCCGGGGGGAATGAGCAGTTCTTC.

The chain recombines TRBV11-2 with TRBJ1-5; no reliable D call. Trimming pared 1 base from V and 6 bases from J, leaving 10 bases between. The germline V gene encodes CDR1 SGHAT and CDR2 FQNNGV. This CDR3 has 14 residues. DNA for the CDR3: TGTGCCAGCAGCTTAGGGGCAGGTAGTCAGCCCCAGCATTTT. Its protein product is CASSLGAGSQPQHF.

The sample holds a few counts of this clone. The chain is built from TRBV18 and TRBJ1-2; TRBD1 matches 9 bases. The CDR3 length is 16 residues. Losses at the gene ends were 3 bases for V and 8 bases for J; bases not matched to a gene: 13. Germline V gene data show CDR1 as KGHSH and CDR2 as LQKENI. The CDR3 loop reads CASSPTTGDRVWGYTF. The CDR3 nucleotides are TGTGCCAGCTCACCGACCACGGGGGACAGGGTATGGGGCTACACCTTC.